The 19 T cell receptor beta chains given below trace back to one sample, sequenced in a study of blood T cell repertoires in COVID-19. Clones were sequenced by immunoSEQ multiplex PCR, and TCRdb holds only the in-frame ones, with some missing. The table lists roughly 180,000 clones, roughly 76% of them singletons. The sequencing sample was made of peripheral blood. These receptor sequences come from a woman aged 35 to 49 with COVID-19, enrolled during active disease.

The CDR3 spells CASTGGYTEAFF. CDR3 DNA sequence: TGTGCCAGCACTGGGGGCTACACTGAAGCTTTCTTT. The V and J genes are TRBV2 and TRBJ1-1; the D gene is possibly TRBD1 (6 bases). V was trimmed by 7 bases and J by 3 bases, leaving 9 bases between them. Germline assignment: CDR1 SNHLY and CDR2 FYNNEI. This CDR3 is built from 12 residues.

The chain joins TRBV4-1 to TRBJ2-6; unclear D gene. The germline V and J ends were trimmed by 6 bases and 0 bases, with 6 bases remaining between them. From germline, CDR1 is MGHRA and CDR2 YSYEKL. This CDR3 has 14 residues. The CDR3 spells CASSYSSGANVLTF. Here the CDR3 DNA reads TGCGCCAGCAGTTATAGCTCTGGGGCCAACGTCCTGACTTTC.

The V and J genes are TRBV18 and TRBJ2-5, with unresolved D. The CDR3 runs 13 residues. Germline CDR1 is KGHSH and CDR2 is LQKENI. V lost 5 bases, J lost 3 bases, and 10 bases lay in between. The CDR3 DNA follows: TGTGCCAGCTCATCCGGAGCAAAAGAGACCCAGTACTTC. As protein: CASSSGAKETQYF.

This clone was recorded at least ten times. The chain combines TRBV27 with TRBJ1-4, with 7 bases fitting TRBD1. Germline trimming cut 4 bases from V and 6 bases from J; bases unmatched to any gene: 8. Germline loops: CDR1 MNHEY, CDR2 SMNVEV (reference sequence). The CDR3 is 15 amino acids. The CDR3 reads CASSYKDRAHEKLFF. Here the CDR3 DNA reads TGTGCCAGCAGTTATAAAGACAGGGCACATGAAAAACTGTTTTTT.

The rearrangement links TRBV28 to TRBJ2-7; the match to TRBD2 covers 7 bases. CDR3 size: 14 residues. The germline V gene encodes CDR1 MDHEN and CDR2 SYDVKM. The V gene end was trimmed by 3 bases and the J gene end by 12 bases; junction bases not matched to a gene: 14. CDR3 DNA sequence: TGTGCCAGCAGTTTTTCATCCGCGGGGGACTATGCGTACTTC. It specifies CASSFSSAGDYAYF.

V is TRBV9 and J is TRBJ1-5; D ambiguous. Looked up from germline, CDR1 is SGDLS and CDR2 is YYNGEE. The CDR3 totals 14 residues. V shed 6 bases and J shed 3 bases, with 13 bases lying between them. CDR3: CASNTGGNNQPQHF. DNA for the CDR3: TGTGCCAGCAACACGGGAGGGAACAATCAGCCCCAGCATTTT.

The J gene is TRBJ1-5, the V gene TRBV6-5; D is uncertain. This CDR3 region has 14 residues. The germline CDR1 and CDR2 sequences are MNHEY and SVGAGI. Trimming shortened V by 6 bases and J by 2 bases, and 11 bases separated the two germline ends. The CDR3 DNA sequence: TGTGCCAGCAGCGACTACAAGGGCAATCAGCCCCAGCATTTT. Amino acids: CASSDYKGNQPQHF.

The rearrangement links TRBV7-2 to TRBJ1-4; 7 nucleotides align to TRBD1. The J segment lost 7 bases and the V segment lost 5 bases, leaving 13 bases of the junction unmatched. The germline gives CDR1 SGHTA, CDR2 FQGNSA. This CDR3 region has 16 residues. The CDR3: CASSPNPGPGGEKLFF. CDR3 DNA sequence: TGTGCCAGCAGCCCAAACCCCGGGCCAGGGGGTGAAAAACTGTTTTTT.

This rearrangement joins TRBV18 to TRBJ1-4; 8 positions match TRBD1. CDR1 KGHSH and CDR2 LQKENI come from the germline V gene. Trimming took 4 bases from V and 5 from J; bases not matched to a gene: 6. The CDR3 has 15 residues. The CDR3 DNA sequence: TGTGCCAGCTCACTCCAGGGGGCTCGCAATGAAAAACTGTTTTTT. It codes for CASSLQGARNEKLFF. Looking up the rest from reference TRBV18 and TRBJ1-4 gives the full variable domain: NAGVMQNPRHLVRRRGQEARLRCSPMKGHSHVYWYRQLPEEGLKFMVYLQKENIIDESGMPKERFSAEFPKEGPSILRIQQVVRGDSAAYFCASSLQGARNEKLFFGSGTQLSVL.

The rearrangement uses TRBV2 and TRBJ2-1; no definite D call. The CDR3 covers 11 residues. Germline CDR1 is SNHLY and CDR2 is FYNNEI. Trimming left V 6 bases short and J 8 bases short, with 8 bases between. The CDR3 sequence: CASSPPDEQFF. CDR3 coding DNA: TGTGCCAGCAGCCCTCCCGATGAGCAGTTCTTC.

The chain uses TRBV9 and TRBJ2-3, with TRBD2 matching over 16 bases. Germline CDR1 reads SGDLS; CDR2 reads YYNGEE. V gave up 2 bases and J gave up 6 bases; unmatched junction bases: 6. CDR3 length equals 17 residues. The CDR3 sequence: CASSVGTSGRAVDTQYF. The DNA of the CDR3 is TGTGCCAGCAGCGTCGGGACTAGCGGGAGGGCTGTGGATACGCAGTATTTT.

This clone was detected once. The gene calls are TRBV5-1 and TRBJ2-3; D ambiguous. The V and J ends lost 4 bases and 2 bases respectively, with 14 bases between them. This CDR3 region has 15 residues. Germline loops: CDR1 SGHRS, CDR2 YFSETQ. The CDR3, as DNA: TGCGCCAGCAGCATAGCCGGGTCCTACACAGATACGCAGTATTTT. Its protein is CASSIAGSYTDTQYF. The full variable domain, in which reference TRBV5-1 and TRBJ2-3 provide the parts outside the CDR3, is KAGVTQTPRYLIKTRGQQVTLSCSPISGHRSVSWYQQTPGQGLQFLFEYFSETQRNKGNFPGRFSGRQFSNSRSEMNVSTLELGDSALYLCASSIAGSYTDTQYFGPGTRLTVL.

This sequence joins TRBV30 and TRBJ1-5, with a tentative D call TRBD1 (5 bases). The CDR3 length is 15 residues. CDR1 GTSNPN and CDR2 SVGIG come from the germline V gene (reference sequence). V lost 2 bases to trimming and J lost 1 base, with 12 bases between them. DNA for the CDR3: TGTGCCTGGAGTAGGAGGGGATGGAGCAATCAGCCCCAGCATTTT. Its translation is CAWSRRGWSNQPQHF.

This clone was observed at least ten times. CDR3 DNA sequence: TGTGCCAGCAGCTCCCGAAGTGGCGGCTACACCTTC. Amino acid sequence: CASSSRSGGYTF. The J gene is TRBJ1-2, the V gene TRBV7-9; no firm D call. Germline lookup yields CDR1 SEHNR and CDR2 FQNEAQ (reference sequence). The CDR3 loop spans 12 amino acids. The germline V and J ends were trimmed by 4 bases and 8 bases, with 11 bases remaining between them.

This sequence joins TRBV7-2 and TRBJ2-7, with TRBD2 matching over 12 bases. CDR3 length: 15 amino acids. The germline V gene encodes CDR1 SGHTA and CDR2 FQGNSA. J gave up 7 bases and V 0 bases, and 4 bases lay outside the gene matches. CDR3 residues: CASSLALAGGPEQYF. The CDR3 DNA reads TGTGCCAGCAGCTTAGCGCTAGCGGGAGGGCCGGAGCAGTACTTC.

CDR3: CASSKGTSGGAGQFF. CDR3 nucleotide sequence: TGTGCCAGCAGCAAAGGGACTAGCGGGGGCGCCGGGCAGTTCTTC. V usage is TRBV6-5 and J usage is TRBJ2-1; TRBD2 aligns across 14 bases. J lost 12 bases, V lost 6 bases, and 10 bases had no gene match. CDR3 length equals 15 residues. CDR1 MNHEY and CDR2 SVGAGI come from the germline V gene.

CDR3 loop: CATSREARGKLFF. The CDR3 nucleotides are TGTGCCACCAGCAGAGAGGCACGGGGGAAACTGTTTTTT. The rearrangement joins TRBV15 to TRBJ1-4, with a possible D match to TRBD1 (5 bases). Trimming left V 0 bases short and J 11 bases short, with 10 bases between. Per germline, CDR1 LNHNV and CDR2 YYDKDF (reference sequence). The CDR3 sequence is 13 residues long.

V usage is TRBV27 and J usage is TRBJ2-7; no reliable D call. The CDR3 runs 13 residues. The germline V gene has CDR1 MNHEY and CDR2 SMNVEV (reference sequence). V lost 6 bases and J lost 0, with 9 bases in between. The CDR3: CASRMALSYEQYF. CDR3 nucleotides: TGTGCCAGCAGGATGGCCCTCTCCTACGAGCAGTACTTC.

J is TRBJ1-2 and V is TRBV30; a weak D match, TRBD1 (5 bases). CDR1 is GTSNPN, CDR2 SVGIG, per germline (reference sequence). V lost 5 bases and J lost 2, with 15 bases in between. The CDR3 totals 14 residues. The CDR3 protein is CAWGTGTANYGYTF. Written as DNA, the CDR3 is TGTGCCTGGGGAACCGGGACTGCAAACTATGGCTACACCTTC.